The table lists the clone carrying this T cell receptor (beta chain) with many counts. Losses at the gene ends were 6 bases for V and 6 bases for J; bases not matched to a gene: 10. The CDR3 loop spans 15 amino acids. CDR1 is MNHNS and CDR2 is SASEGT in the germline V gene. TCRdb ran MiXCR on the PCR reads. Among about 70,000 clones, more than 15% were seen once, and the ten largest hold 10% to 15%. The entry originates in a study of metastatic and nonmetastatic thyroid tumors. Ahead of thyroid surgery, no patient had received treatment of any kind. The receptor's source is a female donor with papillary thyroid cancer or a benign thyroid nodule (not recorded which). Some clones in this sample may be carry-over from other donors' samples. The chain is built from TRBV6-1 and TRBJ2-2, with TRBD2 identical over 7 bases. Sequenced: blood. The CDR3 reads CASRVSAGGAGELFF. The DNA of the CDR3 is TGTGCCAGCAGAGTCTCTGCTGGGGGGGCCGGGGAGCTGTTTTTT.